These 27 T cell receptor beta chains share one sample of origin, sequenced in a study of naive and memory T cell subsets. TCR cDNA received a 3' ligated oligonucleotide that carried a UMI. Amplification of ligated cDNA took four PCR rounds with SP2 and nested alpha and beta constant primers. From the UMI-ligation and nested PCR reads, TCRdb called clonotypes with MiXCR, one entry per CDR3 protein. This table has more than 20,000 distinct CDR3 sequences, roughly 5.4% appearing once. Input material: blood. These receptors originate from an adult in good health.

This clonotype has ten or more counts. The gene calls are TRBV4-1 and TRBJ2-7; 12 bases agree with TRBD2. Germline loops: CDR1 MGHRA, CDR2 YSYEKL. There are 12 residues in the CDR3. V shed 8 bases, J shed 5 bases, and the junction held 1 base outside the gene matches. CDR3 residues: CASGLAGNEQYF. The CDR3 DNA follows: TGCGCCAGCGGACTAGCGGGAAACGAGCAGTACTTC.

This clonotype came up many times. The chain joins TRBV2 to TRBJ1-4, with a weak D call TRBD1 (6 bases). This CDR3 region has 15 residues. Germline V gives CDR1 SNHLY, CDR2 FYNNEI. Between the trimmed V and J ends, which lost 7 bases and 3 bases, there was a span of 15 bases. The CDR3 sequence: CASKNQGTSNEKLFF. The CDR3 DNA is TGTGCCAGCAAGAACCAGGGGACCTCTAATGAAAAACTGTTTTTT.

This clonotype was seen repeatedly, ten times or more. The chain joins TRBV5-5 to TRBJ1-1; 7 positions match TRBD1. V shed 4 bases and J 4 bases; nucleotides not matched to a gene: 10. This CDR3 comprises 15 residues. Germline V gives CDR1 SGHKS, CDR2 YYEKEE (reference sequence). CDR3 bases: TGTGCCAGCAGCCCTGGCAGGGGGGGAGGCACTGAAGCTTTCTTT. It specifies CASSPGRGGGTEAFF.

This clonotype has a handful of counts. The genes are TRBV7-9 and TRBJ2-2; 10 nucleotides agree with TRBD1. V was pared by 2 bases and J by 6 bases, with 3 bases of the junction left unmatched. The CDR3 runs to 15 residues. Germline V CDR1 and CDR2: SEHNR, FQNEAQ (reference sequence). The CDR3 DNA is TGTGCCAGCAGCTTAAGGGACAGGGGTCCCGGGGAGCTGTTTTTT. This sequence encodes CASSLRDRGPGELFF. The full variable domain, rest sourced from reference TRBV7-9 and TRBJ2-2, is DTGVSQNPRHKITKRGQNVTFRCDPISEHNRLYWYRQTLGQGPEFLTYFQNEAQLEKSRLLSDRFSAERPKGSFSTLEIQRTEQGDSAMYLCASSLRDRGPGELFFGEGSRLTVL.

The table lists this clonotype with a few counts. This chain links TRBV12-3 or TRBV12-4 with TRBJ2-2; possibly TRBD2 for D (6 bases). The CDR3 is 14 residues long. V was clipped by 3 bases and J by 1 base, with 6 bases between them. CDR3 sequence reads: CASSLGGNTGELFF. CDR3 nucleotide sequence: TGTGCCAGCAGTTTGGGAGGGAACACCGGGGAGCTGTTTTTT.

This clonotype was observed at least ten times. V usage is TRBV27 and J usage is TRBJ2-5; D tentatively reads TRBD1 or TRBD2 (5 bases each). Between the trimmed V and J ends, which lost 1 base and 4 bases, there was a span of 13 bases. The CDR3 runs to 15 residues. Germline V gene lookup returns CDR1 MNHEY and CDR2 SMNVEV (reference sequence). CDR3 DNA sequence: TGTGCCAGCAGTTTATTAGGGACGGTGGGAGAGACCCAGTACTTC. Amino acids: CASSLLGTVGETQYF.

This clonotype was picked up many times. V and J are TRBV18 and TRBJ2-7; 7 positions match TRBD2. V trimming: 1 base; J trimming: 7 bases; junction bases outside the gene matches: 13. Per germline, CDR1 KGHSH and CDR2 LQKENI. The CDR3 is made up of 16 amino acids. The CDR3 DNA is TGTGCCAGCTCACCACGTTCTGCGGGAGTTTCTGGAGAGCAGTACTTC. It yields the protein CASSPRSAGVSGEQYF.

This clonotype was counted a few times. This chain joins TRBV9 and TRBJ2-5; unclear D gene. The ends were cut back, 3 bases at V and 4 bases at J, with 13 bases in the middle. This CDR3 is built from 14 residues. In germline, CDR1 is SGDLS, CDR2 YYNGEE. CDR3 sequence reads: CASSGMFGGETQYF. The CDR3 bases are TGTGCCAGCAGCGGGATGTTCGGCGGAGAGACCCAGTACTTC.

This clonotype was observed many times. This chain connects TRBV6-6 to TRBJ2-7, with TRBD2 matching over 8 bases. Germline CDR1 MNHNY, CDR2 SVGAGI (reference sequence). Trimming removed 5 bases from V and 3 bases from J; junction bases left unmatched: 6. The CDR3 is made up of 14 amino acids. CDR3 region: CASSTSGSLYEQYF. The CDR3 DNA sequence: TGTGCCAGCAGTACAAGCGGGAGCCTCTACGAGCAGTACTTC.

This clonotype was seen a few times. This chain uses TRBV7-2 with TRBJ1-1; 9 bases agree with TRBD1. After removal of 4 bases from V and 5 bases from J, the junction contained 5 bases not matched to a gene. Germline V gene sequence: CDR1 SGHTA, CDR2 FQGNSA. The CDR3 has 14 residues. The CDR3 is CASSSTGTGTEAFF. Written as DNA, the CDR3 is TGTGCCAGCAGCTCGACCGGGACAGGGACTGAAGCTTTCTTT.

By sample share, this clonotype is medium-sized. V gene TRBV29-1 combines with J gene TRBJ1-1; 8 bases are a match to TRBD1. V dropped 6 bases and J dropped 5; count of bases not matched to a gene: 5. Germline-derived CDR1 and CDR2 are SQVTM and ANQGSEA. The CDR3 runs to 12 residues. DNA of the CDR3: TGCAGCGTATTGACAGGGGTTACTGAAGCTTTCTTT. Translated, it gives CSVLTGVTEAFF.

This clonotype was seen repeatedly, ten times or more. The chain recombines TRBV20-1 with TRBJ2-1; a weak D match, TRBD2 (6 bases). Germline V lookup: CDR1 DFQATT, CDR2 SNEGSKA (reference sequence). V dropped 4 bases and J dropped 2 bases, with 12 bases sitting between them. The CDR3 is 14 amino acids. The CDR3 reads CSATFGGTYNEQFF. The CDR3 DNA reads as TGCAGTGCTACTTTTGGCGGGACCTACAATGAGCAGTTCTTC.

This clonotype was found many times. The chain recombines TRBV6-4 with TRBJ2-3, with 7 nucleotides matching TRBD2. Germline V gene sequence: CDR1 MRHNA, CDR2 SNTAGT. The V segment lost 0 bases and the J segment 0 bases; nucleotides outside the gene matches: 3. The CDR3 is 16 residues long. The CDR3 loop reads CASSDSSGASTDTQYF. In DNA, the CDR3 is TGTGCCAGCAGTGACTCGAGCGGGGCTAGCACAGATACGCAGTATTTT.

This clonotype was picked up many times. This chain connects TRBV20-1 to TRBJ2-1; D call uncertain. CDR3 length: 14 residues. Germline assignment: CDR1 DFQATT and CDR2 SNEGSKA (reference sequence). V lost 3 bases and J lost 2, with 11 bases in between. CDR3 sequence reads: CSARPAHAYNEQFF. The DNA of the CDR3 is TGCAGTGCTAGGCCGGCGCACGCCTACAATGAGCAGTTCTTC.

This clonotype has ten or more counts. The rearrangement links TRBV7-9 to TRBJ2-5; no clear D. V was clipped by 5 bases and J by 4 bases, with 8 bases between them. Germline V lookup: CDR1 SEHNR, CDR2 FQNEAQ (reference sequence). The CDR3 contains 12 residues. The CDR3 sequence is CASSLYPETQYF. The CDR3 DNA reads TGTGCCAGCAGCCTATACCCAGAGACCCAGTACTTC.

This clonotype was observed many times. The CDR3 coding sequence is TGTGCCAGCAGTATTACTAGCAGATCCTACAATGAGCAGTTCTTC. Residues: CASSITSRSYNEQFF. The chain combines TRBV2 with TRBJ2-1; possibly TRBD2 for D (6 bases). Trimming shortened V by 5 bases and J by 1 base, and 12 bases separated the two germline ends. Germline CDR1 and CDR2: SNHLY and FYNNEI. The CDR3 has 15 amino acids.

Concerning this clonotype: One base away lies a much larger clone, so this may be a sequencing read error. The CDR3 carries no conserved terminal phenylalanine or tryptophan, so it likely arises from a read error. This sequence joins TRBV15 and TRBJ2-7; a possible D gene is TRBD1 (6 bases). The V end was cut by 0 bases, the J end by 2 bases, with 17 bases between. CDR3 size: 17 residues. Germline V gene sequence: CDR1 LNHNV, CDR2 YYDKDF (reference sequence). CDR3 nucleotide sequence: TGTGCCACCAGCAGAGATAGCGAAACAGGGAAGGCCTACGAGCAGTACTTA. Protein product: CATSRDSETGKAYEQYL.

This clonotype was found many times. The limits of the CDR3 on the DNA are not certain, so only TCRdb's listed CDR3 is given. The chain uses TRBV29-1 and TRBJ1-1; the DNA was not compared with TRBD1, the D call given in the table. The germline V gene encodes CDR1 SQVTM and CDR2 ANQGSEA. The CDR3 has 9 residues if both end residues are counted. The CDR3 loop reads CSVGQGTFF.

This clonotype was detected ten times or more. The chain is built from TRBV25-1 and TRBJ2-7, with D maybe TRBD1 (6 bases). The CDR3 spans 13 residues. V was cut by 1 base and J by 5 bases, with 9 bases left in between. CDR1 is MGHDK and CDR2 is SYGVNS in the germline V gene. The DNA of the CDR3 is TGTGCCAGCAGTGAATGGGGGCTGGACGAGCAGTACTTC. Translated, it gives CASSEWGLDEQYF.

This clonotype turned up a few times. The V gene is TRBV6-2 or TRBV6-3, the J gene TRBJ1-2; D not certain. Germline V gene sequence: CDR1 MNHEY, CDR2 SVGEGT. Trimming shortened V by 6 bases and J by 6 bases, and 8 bases separated the two germline ends. This CDR3 contains 11 residues. The DNA of the CDR3 is TGTGCCAGCAGCCCAGGAGATGGCTACACCTTC. This translates into CASSPGDGYTF.

This clonotype is termed medium-sized (0.01 to 0.1%). The rearrangement joins TRBV20-1 to TRBJ1-5; a possible D gene is TRBD1 (5 bases). Looked up from germline, CDR1 is DFQATT and CDR2 is SNEGSKA (reference sequence). CDR3 length: 16 residues. V dropped 2 bases and J dropped 2 bases, with 16 bases sitting between them. The DNA for the CDR3 is TGCAGTGCTAGATCAACCGGGGGGGTGGGCAATCAGCCCCAGCATTTT. Translating it yields CSARSTGGVGNQPQHF.

V and J are TRBV19 and TRBJ1-1; the D is unclear. CDR3 length: 13 residues. CDR1 LNHDA and CDR2 SQIVND come from the germline V gene (reference sequence). Trimming took off 4 bases at V and 5 bases at J, with 11 bases between the two ends. This CDR3 is CASSRPSRTEAFF. Written as DNA, the CDR3 is TGTGCCAGTAGTAGACCCAGTAGGACTGAAGCTTTCTTT.

Ten or more counts support this clonotype. The genes are TRBV6-2 or TRBV6-3 and TRBJ1-5; D remains ambiguous. This CDR3 has 13 residues. Germline loops: CDR1 MNHEY, CDR2 SVGEGT. With 5 bases removed from V and 0 bases from J, the gap between germline ends came to 5 bases. The CDR3 sequence is CASSPISNQPQHF. The CDR3 DNA is TGTGCCAGCAGTCCTATTAGCAATCAGCCCCAGCATTTT.

There are many counts of this clonotype. This chain links TRBV7-9 with TRBJ1-1; D is undetermined. CDR1 is SEHNR, CDR2 FQNEAQ, per germline (reference sequence). The CDR3 has 11 amino acids. The ends were cut back, 8 bases at V and 2 bases at J, with 6 bases in the middle. Written as DNA, the CDR3 is TGTGCCAGCCGGGGTAACACTGAAGCTTTCTTT. Translated, it gives CASRGNTEAFF.

This clonotype was observed at least ten times. The chain recombines TRBV11-1 with TRBJ2-2; D perhaps matches TRBD2 (6 bases). This CDR3 has 14 amino acids. The ends were cut back, 5 bases at V and 4 bases at J, with 11 bases in the middle. The germline V gene encodes CDR1 SGHAT and CDR2 FQDESV (reference sequence). The CDR3 DNA is TGTGCCAGCAGCCCGACTAGATCCACCGGGGAGCTGTTTTTT. It translates to CASSPTRSTGELFF.

This clonotype was seen many times. This chain links TRBV4-1 with TRBJ2-7; possible D gene TRBD2, 5 bases. The CDR3 extends over 14 amino acids. Trimming took 1 base from V and 2 from J, leaving 9 bases between them. Germline V CDR1 and CDR2: MGHRA, YSYEKL. In nucleotides, the CDR3 is TGCGCCAGCAGCCAAGCGGGGAGAGCCTACGAGCAGTACTTC. Amino acids: CASSQAGRAYEQYF.

A few counts support this clonotype. The chain recombines TRBV7-2 with TRBJ2-1; 11 nucleotides line up with TRBD2. Germline V gene data show CDR1 as SGHTA and CDR2 as FQGNSA. Trimming took 9 bases from V and 7 from J; bases not matched to a gene: 14. The length of the CDR3 is 16 residues. The CDR3 coding sequence is TGTGCCAGTTACTCGGGAACTAGCGGGAGTTCTAATGAGCAGTTCTTC. This encodes CASYSGTSGSSNEQFF.